These T cell receptor beta chains were read from a single sample in a study of Graves' ophthalmopathy and Graves' hyperthyroidism. TCRdb called the multiplex PCR reads again in MiXCR, with one record for every CDR3 protein. The data hold 170,000 or so distinct CDR3 sequences, with approximately 40% observed a single time. The sequenced sample was peripheral blood. All receptors come from a man aged 25-45 years with Graves' ophthalmopathy. The CDR3 runs from the conserved cysteine through the conserved F or W. Each record gives: D gene, clone size, V gene, J gene, CDR3 protein, CDR3 DNA. A D gene is named only where the DNA matches it firmly. Size tells how often a clone was seen (once, few, many) or the class of an expanded clone, and some rows leave it out.

>TRBD1|many|TRBV12-3/TRBV12-4|TRBJ2-5
CASSPGQPFYPRRETQYF
TGTGCCAGCAGTCCGGGACAGCCATTTTACCCCCGGCGGGAGACCCAGTACTTC
>.|many|TRBV28|TRBJ1-2
CASSKYGYTF
TGTGCCAGCAGCAAGTATGGCTACACCTTC
>TRBD2|.|TRBV6-1|TRBJ2-2
CASSGVAGVTGELFF
TGTGCCAGCAGTGGGGTAGCGGGAGTTACCGGGGAGCTGTTTTTT
>.|many|TRBV25-1|TRBJ2-5
CASSLRGAGRETQYF
TGTGCCAGCAGTCTAAGGGGCGCAGGGCGGGAGACCCAGTACTTC
>.|many|TRBV11-3|TRBJ2-4
CARGRETAKNIQYF
TGTGCCAGGGGAAGGGAGACTGCGAAAAACATTCAGTACTTC
>.|many|TRBV30|TRBJ1-2
CAWSGQGGYTF
TGTGCCTGGAGTGGGCAGGGAGGCTACACCTTC
>.|.|TRBV12-3/TRBV12-4|TRBJ1-1
CASSPLQGSTEAFF
TGTGCCAGCAGTCCATTGCAGGGATCCACTGAAGCTTTCTTT
>.|few|TRBV29-1|TRBJ2-5
CSFFSGQETQYF
TGCAGCTTTTTTAGCGGACAGGAGACCCAGTACTTC
>.|many|TRBV4-3|TRBJ2-2
CASSEGSWANTGELFF
TGCGCCAGCAGCGAAGGATCCTGGGCCAACACCGGGGAGCTGTTTTTT
>.|many|TRBV7-2|TRBJ1-1
CASSLASHRIPEAFF
TGTGCCAGCAGCTTAGCGAGTCACAGGATACCTGAAGCTTTCTTT
>TRBD1|.|TRBV6-1|TRBJ1-2
CASSTRTGDYGYTF
TGTGCCAGCAGTACACGGACAGGGGACTATGGCTACACCTTC
>.|.|TRBV7-6|TRBJ1-2
CASSLEAGQGYTF
TGTGCCAGCAGCTTAGAGGCGGGGCAAGGCTACACCTTC
>TRBD1|many|TRBV5-4|TRBJ2-2
CASSSYYGQGRAGELFF
TGTGCCAGCAGCTCCTATTACGGACAGGGTCGAGCCGGGGAGCTGTTTTTT
>.|.|TRBV6-2/TRBV6-3|TRBJ1-2
CASSPFGRNYGYTF
TGTGCCAGCAGCCCATTCGGACGGAACTATGGCTACACCTTC
>.|many|TRBV6-2/TRBV6-3|TRBJ2-4
CASRRSPGVAKNIQYF
TGTGCCAGCAGGAGGTCTCCAGGGGTGGCCAAAAACATTCAGTACTTC
>.|many|TRBV20-1|TRBJ1-2
CSAPENGRGKYGYTF
TGCAGTGCTCCCGAGAACGGTAGGGGAAAGTATGGCTACACCTTC
>.|.|TRBV29-1|TRBJ2-3
CSVEDLGDTQYF
TGCAGCGTTGAAGATCTGGGAGATACGCAGTATTTT
>TRBD1|many|TRBV19|TRBJ2-2
CASSLGQAYTGELFF
TGTGCCAGTAGCCTCGGACAGGCTTACACCGGGGAGCTGTTTTTT
>.|.|TRBV29-1|TRBJ1-5
CSVEGGPGNQPQHF
TGCAGCGTTGAAGGAGGCCCGGGTAATCAGCCCCAGCATTTT
>TRBD1|many|TRBV7-3|TRBJ2-2
CASSLTGSNTGELFF
TGTGCCAGCAGCTTGACAGGGTCGAACACCGGGGAGCTGTTTTTT
>TRBD1|many|TRBV18|TRBJ1-5
CASSPNRGQEPQHF
TGTGCCAGCTCACCGAACAGGGGGCAGGAGCCCCAGCATTTT
>TRBD2|many|TRBV7-2|TRBJ2-7
CASSLRSGGGAEQYF
TGTGCCAGCAGCTTAAGGTCGGGAGGGGGTGCGGAGCAGTACTTC
>.|.|TRBV12-5|TRBJ1-1
CASGLAGEAFF
TGTGCTAGTGGTTTGGCGGGTGAAGCTTTCTTT
>TRBD2|many|TRBV5-1|TRBJ2-7
CASSYEREAPYEQYF
TGCGCCAGCAGCTACGAGCGGGAGGCCCCCTACGAGCAGTACTTC
>.|many|TRBV7-9|TRBJ1-2
CASSLADRFYGYTF
TGTGCCAGCAGCTTAGCTGACAGATTCTATGGCTACACCTTC
>.|many|TRBV6-5|TRBJ2-5
CATTPTETQETQYF
TGTGCCACTACACCGACAGAGACCCAAGAGACCCAGTACTTC
>.|once|TRBV12-3/TRBV12-4|TRBJ1-2
CASTLRAVGFYGYTF
TGTGCCAGCACTCTGCGGGCCGTAGGTTTCTATGGCTACACCTTC
>.|many|TRBV4-3|TRBJ2-7
CASSQDYTVMSDEQYF
TGCGCCAGCAGCCAAGACTATACGGTAATGAGTGACGAGCAGTACTTC
>TRBD2|many|TRBV6-2/TRBV6-3|TRBJ2-5
CASTSSGSETQYF
TGTGCCAGCACCAGTAGCGGGAGTGAGACCCAGTACTTC
>TRBD1|many|TRBV29-1|TRBJ1-2
CSVEGEDRNYGYTF
TGCAGCGTTGAAGGGGAGGACAGGAACTATGGCTACACCTTC
>.|many|TRBV29-1|TRBJ2-7
CSVYYLSEQYF
TGCAGCGTTTACTACCTTTCCGAGCAGTACTTC
>.|.|TRBV20-1|TRBJ2-7
CSASGTSDYEQYF
TGCAGTGCCTCCGGGACGTCTGACTACGAGCAGTACTTC
>TRBD2|many|TRBV20-1|TRBJ2-7
CSARDPLWAGVGAQASYEQYF
TGCAGTGCTAGAGATCCCCTTTGGGCGGGAGTTGGAGCCCAGGCGAGCTACGAGCAGTACTTC
>TRBD1|.|TRBV6-1|TRBJ2-7
CASSSTGTGVEQYF
TGTGCCAGCAGCTCTACCGGGACAGGGGTCGAGCAGTACTTC
>TRBD1|many|TRBV19|TRBJ1-2
CASSPPDGTGLYGYTF
TGTGCCAGTAGTCCCCCCGACGGGACAGGGCTCTATGGCTACACCTTC
>TRBD1|many|TRBV2|TRBJ1-6
CASKQDRVAYNSPLHF
TGTGCCAGCAAACAGGACAGGGTAGCGTATAATTCACCCCTCCACTTT
>.|.|TRBV18|TRBJ1-4
CASSPKNEKLFF
TGTGCCAGCTCACCGAAGAATGAAAAACTGTTTTTT
>.|many|TRBV27|TRBJ2-4
CASSPLGTGNIQYF
TGTGCCAGCAGCCCTCTAGGGACGGGAAACATTCAGTACTTC
>TRBD1|.|TRBV2|TRBJ2-7
CASRAGTGRTYEQYF
TGTGCCAGCAGAGCCGGGACAGGGAGGACCTACGAGCAGTACTTC
>.|.|TRBV20-1|TRBJ2-7
CSAKIRWSYEQYF
TGCAGTGCGAAGATTAGATGGTCCTACGAGCAGTACTTC
>TRBD2|many|TRBV6-5|TRBJ2-7
CASSSLGAGVHEQYF
TGTGCCAGCAGTTCTCTTGGAGCGGGAGTCCACGAGCAGTACTTC
>TRBD2|.|TRBV7-2|TRBJ2-5
CASSWVAGAETQYF
TGTGCCAGCAGCTGGGTAGCGGGAGCAGAGACCCAGTACTTC